One and the same sample provided the 2 T cell receptor beta chains below, sequenced in a study of blood T cells in healthy people across ages. The use of a sample-barcoded 5' primer and a J-beta primer mix characterized a second PCR of roughly 6 to 11 cycles. TCRdb used MiXCR to reprocess the 5' RACE reads, holding one entry per CDR3 protein. The repertoire holds about 1.4 million distinct CDR3 sequences, with 59% as singletons. Sequencing was performed on blood. These receptor sequences come from a man aged 18-30 years in good health.

The chain is built from TRBV20-1 and TRBJ2-3; unclear D gene. Germline assignment: CDR1 DFQATT and CDR2 SNEGSKA (reference sequence). The CDR3 covers 12 residues. Trimming stripped 3 bases from V and 4 bases from J, with 8 bases between. The CDR3 bases are TGCAGTGCTAGCCCAGCGTCAGATACGCAGTATTTT. Protein sequence: CSASPASDTQYF.

The chain has TRBV15 and TRBJ2-3; TRBD2 aligns across 8 bases. V lost 1 base and J lost 5; bases outside the gene matches: 11. The germline gives CDR1 LNHNV, CDR2 YYDKDF (reference sequence). This CDR3 region has 17 residues. As DNA, the CDR3 is TGTGCCACCAGCAGAGCCGTTAGCGGGATAGACGTAGATACGCAGTATTTT. Its protein product is CATSRAVSGIDVDTQYF.